This T cell receptor (beta chain) came from a study of molecular identifiers for immune sequencing clone quantification. Whole-study context: Split five ways in replicates, RNA from approximately 20,000 or 100,000 naive CD8 cells had four portions sequenced.

This clonotype was detected ten times or more. The antigen is not known. General study points: Highly expanded clone sizes could be underestimated through barcode sharing by identical TCR molecules. One cell's worth of spiked Jurkat TCR RNA was reportedly detectable among roughly 1 million naive cells.

Naive CD8 T cells were FACS-sorted by CD8+CD4-CCR7+CD45RA+ markers. TCRdb redid the calling of the PCR reads with MiXCR, one entry per CDR3 protein. The sample holds approximately 590,000 distinct CDR3 sequences, roughly 23% seen once. The sequence came from a human donor in good health. Some libraries in this study had Jurkat cell RNA spiked in. Input material: naive CD8+ T cells from blood, with Jurkat cell RNA spiked in. Stated subset: FACS-sorted CD8+CD4-CCR7+CD45RA+ naive T cells.

In DNA, the CDR3 is TGCGCCAGCAGCCAAGATAAGCTGAACACCGGGGAGCTGTTTTTT. Its protein product is CASSQDKLNTGELFF. This sequence joins TRBV4-1 and TRBJ2-2, with D hard to call. The CDR3 has 15 residues. The germline gives CDR1 MGHRA, CDR2 YSYEKL. V lost 0 bases, J lost 1 base, and 6 bases lay in between.